The present TCR beta chain was sequenced within a study of T-cell memory formation after mild COVID-19. The germline CDR1 and CDR2 sequences are DFQATT and SNEGSKA (reference sequence). V was trimmed by 3 bases and J by 2 bases, leaving 15 bases between them. The CDR3 contains 15 residues. 5'RACE primed from the constant segment yielded TCR alpha and TCR beta cDNA libraries bearing sample barcodes and UMIs. TCRdb re-called the 5' RACE reads with MiXCR, one entry per CDR3 protein. The sample lists 400,000 or so distinct CDR3 sequences; around 18% were seen once. The TCR was taken from an adult woman who had mild COVID-19 (a few samples of this study predate the infection). Cell type and time point are not known. The V gene is TRBV20-1, the J gene TRBJ2-3, with TRBD2 as a possible D gene (5 bases). The specimen sequenced was PBMCs or a T cell subset sorted from them (not recorded which). The CDR3 sequence: CSASSVATSTDTQYF. The CDR3 region has the DNA TGCAGTGCTAGTTCCGTAGCGACGTCCACAGATACGCAGTATTTT.